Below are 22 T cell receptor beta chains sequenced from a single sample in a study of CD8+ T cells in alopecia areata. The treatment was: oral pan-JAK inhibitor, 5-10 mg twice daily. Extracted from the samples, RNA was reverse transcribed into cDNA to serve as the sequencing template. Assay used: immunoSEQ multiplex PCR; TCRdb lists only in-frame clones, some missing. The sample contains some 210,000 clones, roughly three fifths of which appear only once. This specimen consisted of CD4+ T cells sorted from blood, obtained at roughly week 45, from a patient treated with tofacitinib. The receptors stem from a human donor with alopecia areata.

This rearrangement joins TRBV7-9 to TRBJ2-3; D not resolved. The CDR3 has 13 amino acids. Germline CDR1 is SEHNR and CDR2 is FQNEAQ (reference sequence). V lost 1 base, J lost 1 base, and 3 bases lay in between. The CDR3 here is CASSLVGTDTQYF. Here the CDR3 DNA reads TGTGCCAGCAGCTTAGTGGGCACAGATACGCAGTATTTT.

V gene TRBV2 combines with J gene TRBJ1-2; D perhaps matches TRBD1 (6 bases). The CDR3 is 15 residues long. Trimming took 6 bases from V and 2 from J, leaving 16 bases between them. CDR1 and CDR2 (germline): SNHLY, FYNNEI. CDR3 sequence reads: CASREQGSTNYGYTF. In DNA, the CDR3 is TGTGCCAGCAGGGAACAGGGAAGCACCAACTATGGCTACACCTTC.

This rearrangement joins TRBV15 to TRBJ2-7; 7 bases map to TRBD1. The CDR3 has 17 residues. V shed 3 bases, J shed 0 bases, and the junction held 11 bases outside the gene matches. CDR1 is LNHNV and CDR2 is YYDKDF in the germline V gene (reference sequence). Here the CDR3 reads CATSSRVSGQFSYEQYF. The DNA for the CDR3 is TGTGCCACCAGCAGCCGCGTATCGGGACAGTTCTCCTACGAGCAGTACTTC.

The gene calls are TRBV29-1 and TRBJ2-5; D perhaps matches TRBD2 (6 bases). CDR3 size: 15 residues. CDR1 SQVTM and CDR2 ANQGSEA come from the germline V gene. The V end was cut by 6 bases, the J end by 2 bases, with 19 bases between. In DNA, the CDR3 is TGCAGCGTAGGGTTAACCGGGACTCCGCAAGAGACCCAGTACTTC. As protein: CSVGLTGTPQETQYF.

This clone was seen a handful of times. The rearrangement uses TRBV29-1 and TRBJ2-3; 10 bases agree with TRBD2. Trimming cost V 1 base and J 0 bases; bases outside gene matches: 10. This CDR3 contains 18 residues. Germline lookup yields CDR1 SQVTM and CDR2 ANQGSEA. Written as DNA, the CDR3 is TGCAGCGTTGAAGTTATCACCCAACTAGCGGGGAGCACAGATACGCAGTATTTT. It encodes CSVEVITQLAGSTDTQYF.

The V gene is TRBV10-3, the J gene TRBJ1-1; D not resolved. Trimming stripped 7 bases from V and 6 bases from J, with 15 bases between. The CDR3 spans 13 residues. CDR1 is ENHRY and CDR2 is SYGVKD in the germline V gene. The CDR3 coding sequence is TGTGCCATCACAGAGGACCGAAGGTCTGAAGCTTTCTTT. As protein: CAITEDRRSEAFF.

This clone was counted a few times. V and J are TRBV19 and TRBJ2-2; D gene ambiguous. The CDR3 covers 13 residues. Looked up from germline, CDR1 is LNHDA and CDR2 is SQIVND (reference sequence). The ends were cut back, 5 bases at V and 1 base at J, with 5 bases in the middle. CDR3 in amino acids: CASSWGNTGELFF. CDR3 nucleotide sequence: TGTGCCAGTAGTTGGGGGAACACCGGGGAGCTGTTTTTT.

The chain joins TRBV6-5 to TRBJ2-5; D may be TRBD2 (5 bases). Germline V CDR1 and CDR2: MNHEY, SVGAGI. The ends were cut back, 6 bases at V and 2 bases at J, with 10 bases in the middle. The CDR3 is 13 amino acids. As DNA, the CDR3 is TGTGCCAGCAGGCGGGCCAGGCAAGAGACCCAGTACTTC. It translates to CASRRARQETQYF.

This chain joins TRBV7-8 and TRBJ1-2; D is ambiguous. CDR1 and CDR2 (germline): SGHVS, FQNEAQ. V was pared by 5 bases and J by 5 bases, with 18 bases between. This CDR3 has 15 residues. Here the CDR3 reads CASSPPGMQPYGYTF. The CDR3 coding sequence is TGTGCCAGCAGCCCCCCGGGAATGCAACCTTATGGCTACACCTTC.

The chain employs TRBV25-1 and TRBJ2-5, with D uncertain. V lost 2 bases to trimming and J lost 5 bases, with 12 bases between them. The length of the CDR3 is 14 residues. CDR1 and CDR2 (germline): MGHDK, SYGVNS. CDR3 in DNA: TGTGCCAGCAGTGAAAGGTTACTTTCGGAGACCCAGTACTTC. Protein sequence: CASSERLLSETQYF.

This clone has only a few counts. CDR3 sequence reads: CASSLVTGPYEQYF. The CDR3 DNA reads TGCGCCAGCAGCTTGGTGACAGGACCCTACGAGCAGTACTTC. V is TRBV5-1 and J is TRBJ2-7, with D possibly matching TRBD1 (6 bases). Germline V gives CDR1 SGHRS, CDR2 YFSETQ. V was clipped by 0 bases and J by 2 bases, with 9 bases between them. This CDR3 has 14 amino acids.

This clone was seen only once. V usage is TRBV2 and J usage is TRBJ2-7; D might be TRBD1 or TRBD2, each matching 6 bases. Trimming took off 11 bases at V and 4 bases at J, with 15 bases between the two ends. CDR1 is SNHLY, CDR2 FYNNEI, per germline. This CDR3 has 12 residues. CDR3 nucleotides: TGTGCCGGAGGGGGAAGTCAGTACGAGCAGTACTTC. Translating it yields CAGGGSQYEQYF. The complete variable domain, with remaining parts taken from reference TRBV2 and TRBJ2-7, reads EPEVTQTPSHQVTQMGQEVILRCVPISNHLYFYWYRQILGQKVEFLVSFYNNEISEKSEIFDDQFSVERPDGSNFTLKIRSTKLEDSAMYFCAGGGSQYEQYFGPGTRLTVT.

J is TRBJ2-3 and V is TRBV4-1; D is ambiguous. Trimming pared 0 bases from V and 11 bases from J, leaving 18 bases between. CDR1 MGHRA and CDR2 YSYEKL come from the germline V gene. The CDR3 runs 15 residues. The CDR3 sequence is CASSQDAHPDSWQYF. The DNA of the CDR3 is TGCGCCAGCAGCCAAGATGCCCACCCGGATTCTTGGCAGTATTTT.

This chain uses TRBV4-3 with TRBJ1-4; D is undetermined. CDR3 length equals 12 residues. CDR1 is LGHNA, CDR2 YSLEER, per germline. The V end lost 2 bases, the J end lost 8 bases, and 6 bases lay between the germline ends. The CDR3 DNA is TGCGCCAGCAGCCAATACGCCGAAAAACTGTTTTTT. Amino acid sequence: CASSQYAEKLFF.

The chain's CDR3 is CSVEDNYYYGYTF. Written as DNA, the CDR3 is TGCAGCGTTGAAGACAACTACTACTATGGCTACACCTTC. The chain has TRBV29-1 and TRBJ1-2; no definite D call. This CDR3 comprises 13 residues. V was trimmed by 0 bases and J by 3 bases, leaving 8 bases between them. Germline CDR1 is SQVTM and CDR2 is ANQGSEA.

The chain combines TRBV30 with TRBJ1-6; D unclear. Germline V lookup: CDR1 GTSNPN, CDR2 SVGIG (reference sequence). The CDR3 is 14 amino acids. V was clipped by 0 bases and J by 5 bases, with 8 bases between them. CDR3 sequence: CAWSVGQDNSPLHF. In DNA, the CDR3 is TGTGCCTGGAGTGTTGGGCAGGATAATTCACCCCTCCACTTT.

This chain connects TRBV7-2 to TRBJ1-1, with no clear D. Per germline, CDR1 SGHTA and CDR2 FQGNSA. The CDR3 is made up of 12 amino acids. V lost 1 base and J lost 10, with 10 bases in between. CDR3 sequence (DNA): TGTGCCAGCAGCTTAGGGGCAGCCACAGCTTTCTTT. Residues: CASSLGAATAFF.

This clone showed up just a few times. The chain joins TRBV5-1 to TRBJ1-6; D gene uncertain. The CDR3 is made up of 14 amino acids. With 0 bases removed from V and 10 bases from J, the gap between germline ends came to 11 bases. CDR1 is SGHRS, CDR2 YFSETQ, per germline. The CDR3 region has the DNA TGCGCCAGCAGCTTGGGACAATTGGAATCACCCCTCCACTTT. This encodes CASSLGQLESPLHF.

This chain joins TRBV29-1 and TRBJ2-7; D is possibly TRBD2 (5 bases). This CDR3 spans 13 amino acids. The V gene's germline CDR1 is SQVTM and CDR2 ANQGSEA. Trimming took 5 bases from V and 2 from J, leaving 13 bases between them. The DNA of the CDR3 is TGCAGCGTTCGTAGGACGGGGACCTACGAGCAGTACTTC. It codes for CSVRRTGTYEQYF.

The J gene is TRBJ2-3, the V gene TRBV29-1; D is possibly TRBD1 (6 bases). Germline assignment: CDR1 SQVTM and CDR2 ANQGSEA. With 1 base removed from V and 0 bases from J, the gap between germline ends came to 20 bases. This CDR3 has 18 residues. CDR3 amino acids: CSVEGRTGFGPSTDTQYF. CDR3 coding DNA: TGCAGCGTTGAAGGACGCACAGGGTTCGGTCCTAGCACAGATACGCAGTATTTT.

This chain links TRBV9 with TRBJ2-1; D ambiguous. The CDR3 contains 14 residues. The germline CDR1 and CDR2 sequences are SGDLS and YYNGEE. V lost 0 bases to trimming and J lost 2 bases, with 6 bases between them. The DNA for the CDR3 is TGTGCCAGCAGCGTAGTGGATGCCTACAATGAGCAGTTCTTC. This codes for CASSVVDAYNEQFF.

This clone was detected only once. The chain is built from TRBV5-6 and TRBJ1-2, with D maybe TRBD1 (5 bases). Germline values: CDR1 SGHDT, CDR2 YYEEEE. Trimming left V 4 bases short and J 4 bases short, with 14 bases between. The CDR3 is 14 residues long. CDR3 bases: TGTGCCAGCAGCCTCTGGACACTCTCCTATGGCTACACCTTC. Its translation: CASSLWTLSYGYTF.